This T cell receptor (beta chain) was recorded in a study of blood T cell repertoires in COVID-19. Looking at the study overall: Sample material is recorded as cDNA or gDNA derived from T cells, B-cell-depleted T cells, or PBMCs.

Clones were read by immunoSEQ multiplex PCR, and TCRdb kept only the in-frame ones, dropping some. This sample has some 300,000 clones, with around nine tenths found just once. CDR1 is LGHNA, CDR2 YNFKEQ, per germline. The V segment lost 1 base and the J segment 4 bases; nucleotides outside the gene matches: 4. The CDR3 is 16 amino acids. The V gene is TRBV4-2, the J gene TRBJ1-5, with 10 bases fitting TRBD1. This sequence originates from a man in his 70s with acute or convalescent COVID-19. Sequences were obtained from peripheral blood. CDR3 DNA sequence: TGTGCCAGCAGCCAAGGGTGGGACAGGGGTAATCAGCCCCAGCATTTT. It translates to CASSQGWDRGNQPQHF.